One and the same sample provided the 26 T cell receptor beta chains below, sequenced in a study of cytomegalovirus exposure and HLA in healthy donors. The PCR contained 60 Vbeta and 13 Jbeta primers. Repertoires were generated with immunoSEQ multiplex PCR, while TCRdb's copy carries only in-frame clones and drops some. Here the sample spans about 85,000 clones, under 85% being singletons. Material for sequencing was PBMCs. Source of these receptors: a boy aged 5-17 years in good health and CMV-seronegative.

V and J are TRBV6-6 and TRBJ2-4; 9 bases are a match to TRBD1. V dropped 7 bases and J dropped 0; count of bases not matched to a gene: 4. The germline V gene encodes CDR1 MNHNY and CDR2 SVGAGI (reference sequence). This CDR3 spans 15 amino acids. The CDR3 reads CASTGQGLAKNIQYF. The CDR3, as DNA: TGTGCCAGCACGGGACAGGGTCTAGCCAAAAACATTCAGTACTTC.

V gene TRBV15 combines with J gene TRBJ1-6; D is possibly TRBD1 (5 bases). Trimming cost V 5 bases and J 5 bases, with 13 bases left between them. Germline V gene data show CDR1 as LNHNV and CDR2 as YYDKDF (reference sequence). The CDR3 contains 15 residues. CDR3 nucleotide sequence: TGTGCCACCAGCGGAAGGGACTTCAATAATTCACCCCTCCACTTT. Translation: CATSGRDFNNSPLHF.

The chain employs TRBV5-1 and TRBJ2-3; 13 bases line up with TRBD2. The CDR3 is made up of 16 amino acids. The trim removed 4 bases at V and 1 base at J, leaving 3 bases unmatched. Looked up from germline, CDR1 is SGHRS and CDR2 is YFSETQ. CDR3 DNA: TGCGCCAGCAGCGACGGACTAGCGGGAGGCACAGATACGCAGTATTTT. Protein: CASSDGLAGGTDTQYF.

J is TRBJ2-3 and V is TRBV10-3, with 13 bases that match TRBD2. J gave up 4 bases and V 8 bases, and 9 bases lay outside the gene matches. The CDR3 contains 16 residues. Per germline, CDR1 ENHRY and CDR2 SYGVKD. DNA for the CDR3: TGTGCCATCGGGACTAGCGGGGTATCAGCCTCAGATACGCAGTATTTT. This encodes CAIGTSGVSASDTQYF.

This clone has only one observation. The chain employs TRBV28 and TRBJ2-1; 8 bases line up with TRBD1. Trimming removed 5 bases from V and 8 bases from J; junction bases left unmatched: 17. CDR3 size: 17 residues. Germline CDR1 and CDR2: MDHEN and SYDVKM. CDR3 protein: CASSSRDGGTGPHEQFF. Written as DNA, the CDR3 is TGTGCCAGCAGTAGCCGGGACGGCGGGACAGGCCCCCATGAGCAGTTCTTC.

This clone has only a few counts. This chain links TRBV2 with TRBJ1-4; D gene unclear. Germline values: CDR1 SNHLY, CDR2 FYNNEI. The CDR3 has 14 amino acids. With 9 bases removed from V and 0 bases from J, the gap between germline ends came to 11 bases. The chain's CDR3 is CASRVQATNEKLFF. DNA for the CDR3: TGTGCCAGTCGAGTTCAGGCAACTAATGAAAAACTGTTTTTT.

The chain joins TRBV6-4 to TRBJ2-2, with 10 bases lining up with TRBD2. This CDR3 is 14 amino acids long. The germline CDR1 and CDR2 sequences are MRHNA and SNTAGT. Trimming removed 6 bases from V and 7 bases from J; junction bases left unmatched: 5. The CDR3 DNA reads TGTGCCAGCAGGGCTAGCGGGGGCGTCGGGGAGCTGTTTTTT. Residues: CASRASGGVGELFF.

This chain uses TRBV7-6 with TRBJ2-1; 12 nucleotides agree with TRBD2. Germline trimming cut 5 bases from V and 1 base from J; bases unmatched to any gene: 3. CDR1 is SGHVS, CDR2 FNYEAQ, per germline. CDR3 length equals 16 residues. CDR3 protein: CASSTGLAGSYNEQFF. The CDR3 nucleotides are TGTGCCAGCAGCACGGGACTAGCGGGTTCCTACAATGAGCAGTTCTTC.

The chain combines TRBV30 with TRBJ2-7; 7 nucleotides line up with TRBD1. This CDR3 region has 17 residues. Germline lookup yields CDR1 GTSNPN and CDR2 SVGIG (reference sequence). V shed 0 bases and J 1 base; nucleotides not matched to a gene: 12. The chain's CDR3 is CAWSVPAERGLSYEQYF. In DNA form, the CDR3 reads TGTGCCTGGAGTGTACCGGCAGAAAGGGGGCTGTCCTACGAGCAGTACTTC. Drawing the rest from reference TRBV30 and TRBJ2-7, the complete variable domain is SQTIHQWPATLVQPVGSPLSLECTVEGTSNPNLYWYRQAAGRGLQLLFYSVGIGQISSEVPQNLSASRPQDRQFILSSKKLLLSDSGFYLCAWSVPAERGLSYEQYFGPGTRLTVT.

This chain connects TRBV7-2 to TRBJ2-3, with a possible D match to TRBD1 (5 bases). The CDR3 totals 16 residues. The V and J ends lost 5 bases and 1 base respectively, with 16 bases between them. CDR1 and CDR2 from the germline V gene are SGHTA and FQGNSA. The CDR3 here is CASSPQVGLGTDTQYF. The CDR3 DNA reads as TGTGCCAGCAGCCCCCAGGTGGGGCTGGGCACAGATACGCAGTATTTT.

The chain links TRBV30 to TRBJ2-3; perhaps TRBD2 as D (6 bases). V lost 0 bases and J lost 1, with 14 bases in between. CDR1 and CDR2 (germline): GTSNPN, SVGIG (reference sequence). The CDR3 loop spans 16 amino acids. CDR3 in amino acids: CAWSVGEWGGTDTQYF. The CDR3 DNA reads TGTGCCTGGAGTGTAGGGGAATGGGGGGGCACAGATACGCAGTATTTT.

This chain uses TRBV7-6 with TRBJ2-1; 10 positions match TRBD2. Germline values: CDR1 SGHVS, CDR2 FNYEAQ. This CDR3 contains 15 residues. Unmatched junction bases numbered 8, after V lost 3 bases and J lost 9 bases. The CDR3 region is CASSLGPSGRSEQFF. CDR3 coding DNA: TGTGCCAGCAGCTTGGGGCCTAGCGGGAGAAGTGAGCAGTTCTTC.

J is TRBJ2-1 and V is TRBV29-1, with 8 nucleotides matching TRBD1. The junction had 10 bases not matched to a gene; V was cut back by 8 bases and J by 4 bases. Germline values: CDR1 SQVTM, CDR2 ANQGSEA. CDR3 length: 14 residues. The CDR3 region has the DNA TGCAGCTCAAATGGACAGGGTTATTACAATGAGCAGTTCTTC. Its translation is CSSNGQGYYNEQFF.

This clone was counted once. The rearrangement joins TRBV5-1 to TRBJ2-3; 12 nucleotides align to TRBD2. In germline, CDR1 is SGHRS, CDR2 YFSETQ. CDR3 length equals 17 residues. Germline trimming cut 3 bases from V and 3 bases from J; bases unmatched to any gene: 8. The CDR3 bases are TGCGCCAGCAGCTCCTCCGGACTAGCGGGGTGGACAGATACGCAGTATTTT. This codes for CASSSSGLAGWTDTQYF. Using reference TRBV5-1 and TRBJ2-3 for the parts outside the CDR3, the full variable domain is KAGVTQTPRYLIKTRGQQVTLSCSPISGHRSVSWYQQTPGQGLQFLFEYFSETQRNKGNFPGRFSGRQFSNSRSEMNVSTLELGDSALYLCASSSSGLAGWTDTQYFGPGTRLTVL.

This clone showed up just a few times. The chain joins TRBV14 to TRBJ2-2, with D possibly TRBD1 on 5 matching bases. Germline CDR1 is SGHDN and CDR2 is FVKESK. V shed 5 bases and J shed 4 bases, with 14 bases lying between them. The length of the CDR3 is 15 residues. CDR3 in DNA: TGTGCCAGCAGCAGCTGGGGCCCAGGCACCGGGGAGCTGTTTTTT. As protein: CASSSWGPGTGELFF.

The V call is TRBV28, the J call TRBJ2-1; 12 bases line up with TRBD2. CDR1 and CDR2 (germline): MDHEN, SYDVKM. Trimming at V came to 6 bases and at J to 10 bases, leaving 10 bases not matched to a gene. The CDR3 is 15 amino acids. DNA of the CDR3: TGTGCCAGCAGACTCCTTCTAGCGGGAGGGCGGGAGCAGTTCTTC. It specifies CASRLLLAGGREQFF.

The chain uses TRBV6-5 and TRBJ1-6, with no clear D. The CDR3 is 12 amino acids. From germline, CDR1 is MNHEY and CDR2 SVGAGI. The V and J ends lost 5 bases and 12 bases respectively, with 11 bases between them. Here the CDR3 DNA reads TGTGCCAGCAGTAACGACGAGCGACCCCTCCACTTT. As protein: CASSNDERPLHF.

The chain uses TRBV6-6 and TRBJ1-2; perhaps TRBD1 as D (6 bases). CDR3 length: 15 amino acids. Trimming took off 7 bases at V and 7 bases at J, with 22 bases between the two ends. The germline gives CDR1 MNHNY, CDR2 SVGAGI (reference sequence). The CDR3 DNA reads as TGTGCCAGCAATCAACGCGAGGGGGAACGCGGTGGCTACACCTTC. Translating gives CASNQREGERGGYTF.

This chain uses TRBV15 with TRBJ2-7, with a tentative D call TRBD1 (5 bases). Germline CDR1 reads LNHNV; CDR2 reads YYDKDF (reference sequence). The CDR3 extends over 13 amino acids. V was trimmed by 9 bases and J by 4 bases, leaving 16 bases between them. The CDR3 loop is CATRGRAEYEQYF. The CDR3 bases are TGTGCCACAAGGGGCAGGGCAGAATACGAGCAGTACTTC.

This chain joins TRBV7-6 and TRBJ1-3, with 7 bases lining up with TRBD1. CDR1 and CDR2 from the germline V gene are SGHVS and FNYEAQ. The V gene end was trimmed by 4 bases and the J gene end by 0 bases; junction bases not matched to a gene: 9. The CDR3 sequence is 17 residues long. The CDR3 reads CASSYGDRGPSGNTIYF. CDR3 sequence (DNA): TGTGCCAGCAGCTATGGGGACAGAGGCCCCTCTGGAAACACCATATATTTT.

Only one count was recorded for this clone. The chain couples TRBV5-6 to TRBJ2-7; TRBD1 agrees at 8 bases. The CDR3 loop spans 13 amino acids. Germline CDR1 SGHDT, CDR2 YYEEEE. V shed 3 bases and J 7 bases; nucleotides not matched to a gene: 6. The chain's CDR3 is CASSYGTGKEQYF. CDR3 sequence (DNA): TGTGCCAGCAGCTATGGGACAGGCAAAGAGCAGTACTTC.

DNA for the CDR3: TGCGCCAGCAGACCTGTAGCGGGAGGTACCAGCGGGGACGAGCAGTACTTC. The encoded protein is CASRPVAGGTSGDEQYF. This chain uses TRBV10-1 with TRBJ2-7, with 10 bases fitting TRBD2. Germline loops: CDR1 WNHNN, CDR2 SYGVQD (reference sequence). The CDR3 has 17 residues. The junction had 16 bases not matched to a gene; V was cut back by 6 bases and J by 5 bases.

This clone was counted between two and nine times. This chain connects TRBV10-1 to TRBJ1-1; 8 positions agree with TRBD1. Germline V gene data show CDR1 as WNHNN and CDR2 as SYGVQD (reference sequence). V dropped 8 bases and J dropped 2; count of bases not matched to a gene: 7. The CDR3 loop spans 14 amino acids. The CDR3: CASGMQGANTEAFF. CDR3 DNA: TGCGCCAGCGGTATGCAGGGGGCAAACACTGAAGCTTTCTTT.

The CDR3 DNA reads as TGTGCCACCTCAAGCGGGGGGGCTTCAGATACGCAGTATTTT. Encoded protein: CATSSGGASDTQYF. The gene calls are TRBV7-3 and TRBJ2-3, with 10 bases fitting TRBD2. V shed 10 bases and J 4 bases; nucleotides not matched to a gene: 8. Per germline, CDR1 SGHTA and CDR2 FQGTGA. The CDR3 spans 14 residues.

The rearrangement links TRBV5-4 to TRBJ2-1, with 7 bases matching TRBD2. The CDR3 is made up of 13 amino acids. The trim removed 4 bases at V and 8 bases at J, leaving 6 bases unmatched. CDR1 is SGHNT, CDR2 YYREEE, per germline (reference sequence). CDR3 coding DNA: TGTGCCAGCAGCGGGGACTATCACTATGAGCAGTTCTTC. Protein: CASSGDYHYEQFF.

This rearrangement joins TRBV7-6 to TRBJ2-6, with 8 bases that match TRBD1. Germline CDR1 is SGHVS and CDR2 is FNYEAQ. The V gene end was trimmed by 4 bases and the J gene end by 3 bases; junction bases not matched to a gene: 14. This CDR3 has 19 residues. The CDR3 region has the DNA TGTGCCAGCAGCTCACATTTCCCCAACAGGGGGAGTGGGGCCAACGTCCTGACTTTC. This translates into CASSSHFPNRGSGANVLTF. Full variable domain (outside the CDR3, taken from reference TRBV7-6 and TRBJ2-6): GAGVSQSPRYKVTKRGQDVALRCDPISGHVSLYWYRQALGQGPEFLTYFNYEAQQDKSGLPNDRFSAERPEGSISTLTIQRTEQRDSAMYRCASSSHFPNRGSGANVLTFGAGSRLTVL.